The sequence of this T cell receptor beta chain was determined in a study of T cell repertoires in cytomegalovirus infection (dated by TCRdb to the late 2010s). A note on the overall study: Alongside well-studied HLA-B-restricted epitopes, the peptide stimulations were aimed at recently identified HLA-C-restricted CMV epitopes, whose presentation resists viral immunomodulation. Donor HLA type was relevant to the analysis, because carriage of CMV infection together with the matching HLA type was indicated by public TCR beta signatures.

Points the paper makes about the study in general: In the ex vivo response, HLA-C-restricted CMV-specific TCR beta clonotypes were dominant, and in two of eight donors the single most frequent clonotype came from this HLA-C-restricted group. Cumulative frequency of public TCR beta family members discriminated carriers of CMV infection plus the relevant HLA type in this cohort and an independent approximately 340-donor cohort.

The sample's treatment or condition label is to be understood as: in vitro stimulation with specific CMV peptide epitopes to enrich CMV-specific T cells. Data came from an Illumina HiSeq 1500. Using fastp at Q25 and MiXCR, TCRdb reprocessed the public reads and kept productive beta chains. Each CDR3 protein appears once, grouped with its most common genes and DNA. Recorded for this sample are about 900,000 distinct CDR3 sequences; roughly 30% of them occurred a single time. The ten most abundant clones make up about an eighth of the sample. Concerning this clonotype: It has no known antigen specificity. The input lacks base qualities; no much larger clone sits a single base away.

The sample was cultured CD8+ T cells from PBMCs, taken from culture after CMV antigen stimulation. This TCR came from a human donor in good health (CMV status not recorded). Some clones in this sample may be carry-over from other donors' samples.

Here the CDR3 is given as CASSLTITYGETQYF. The DNA sequence follows: TGTGCCAGCAGCTTGACAATAACATATGGGGAGACCCAGTACTTC. This chain joins TRBV7-2 to TRBJ2-5; no D gene can be assigned with confidence. Spanning cysteine to phenylalanine, the CDR3 consists of 15 amino acids. The kept DNA is CDR3 alone, 45 bases in frame from the first base. Relative to germline, V is 3 bases shorter and J is 5 bases shorter, with 16 bases between their ends. The germline V gene encodes CDR1 SGHTA and CDR2 FQGNSA. Joined to the reference TRBV7-2 and TRBJ2-5 proteins, this CDR3 gives the full variable domain: GAGVSQSPSNKVTEKGKDVELRCDPISGHTALYWYRQSLGQGLEFLIYFQGNSAPDKSGLPSDRFSAERTGGSVSTLTIQRTQQEDSAVYLCASSLTITYGETQYFGPGTRLLVL.